This T cell receptor (beta chain) stems from a study of breast tumors, draining lymph nodes, adjacent tissues. V was trimmed by 0 bases and J by 9 bases, leaving 0 bases between them. This CDR3 has 9 residues. The germline CDR1 and CDR2 sequences are DFQATT and SNEGSKA (reference sequence). TCRdb reanalysed the multiplex PCR reads using MiXCR and keeps one entry per CDR3 protein. The table includes under 30,000 distinct CDR3 sequences, approximately 20% detected once. Sequenced input: breast tumor tissue. The receptor's source is a female donor with breast cancer. Some clones in this sample may be carry-over from other donors' samples. V gene TRBV20-1 combines with J gene TRBJ2-1; D gene ambiguous. This CDR3 reads CSARDEQFF. For the CDR3, the DNA is TGCAGTGCTAGAGATGAGCAGTTCTTC.